Following are 27 T cell receptor beta chains from one sample sequenced in a study of blood T cell repertoires in COVID-19. The data were produced by immunoSEQ multiplex PCR, yet TCRdb's version contains in-frame clones alone and is incomplete. The data show under 200,000 clones, with approximately 86% seen just once and roughly 8% held by the top ten. Sequenced: peripheral blood. These receptors were obtained from a man in his sixties with acute or convalescent COVID-19.

CDR3 bases: TGTGCCAGCAGTCCCGGGGGGGCCCTACCTTATGGCTACACCTTC. Translation: CASSPGGALPYGYTF. The chain employs TRBV28 and TRBJ1-2; weak D call: TRBD1 (6 bases). Per the germline V gene, CDR1 is MDHEN and CDR2 is SYDVKM. V was shortened by 5 bases and J by 5 bases, with 18 bases between the two germline ends. This CDR3 contains 15 residues.

The rearrangement uses TRBV10-3 and TRBJ1-4; tentative D call: TRBD1 (5 bases). Trimming stripped 11 bases from V and 10 bases from J, with 17 bases between. This CDR3 is built from 12 residues. The germline V gene encodes CDR1 ENHRY and CDR2 SYGVKD. The chain's CDR3 is CAAGGLGGKLFF. CDR3 nucleotides: TGTGCCGCCGGGGGTTTGGGAGGAAAACTGTTTTTT.

The V gene is TRBV2, the J gene TRBJ2-1, with TRBD1 matching 7 bases. J gave up 7 bases and V 5 bases, and 11 bases lay outside the gene matches. CDR3 length: 15 amino acids. The germline CDR1 and CDR2 sequences are SNHLY and FYNNEI. The CDR3: CASSRQTGTANEQFF. CDR3 DNA: TGTGCCAGCAGTCGACAGACAGGGACGGCGAATGAGCAGTTCTTC. Full variable domain (outside the CDR3, taken from reference TRBV2 and TRBJ2-1): EPEVTQTPSHQVTQMGQEVILRCVPISNHLYFYWYRQILGQKVEFLVSFYNNEISEKSEIFDDQFSVERPDGSNFTLKIRSTKLEDSAMYFCASSRQTGTANEQFFGPGTRLTVL.

This clone was detected only once. The chain couples TRBV6-5 to TRBJ1-1; no definite D call. Trimming left V 2 bases short and J 3 bases short, with 13 bases between. There are 15 residues in the CDR3. In germline, CDR1 is MNHEY, CDR2 SVGAGI. CDR3 DNA: TGTGCCAGCAGTTACAGCGGCGGGTTTGACACTGAAGCTTTCTTT. Translation gives CASSYSGGFDTEAFF.

The chain employs TRBV18 and TRBJ1-1, with 7 bases that match TRBD1. Trimming cost V 3 bases and J 5 bases; bases outside gene matches: 12. Germline V gene lookup returns CDR1 KGHSH and CDR2 LQKENI. The CDR3 is 16 amino acids. The CDR3 nucleotides read TGTGCCAGCTCACCCCAGGGACAGATAGAACAGACTGAAGCTTTCTTT. It yields the protein CASSPQGQIEQTEAFF.

This clone was seen a few times. The rearrangement uses TRBV5-1 and TRBJ2-7, with 8 bases that match TRBD1. The CDR3 contains 14 residues. The V segment lost 4 bases and the J segment 4 bases; nucleotides outside the gene matches: 7. Germline V CDR1 and CDR2: SGHRS, YFSETQ. The CDR3: CASSTWTGSYEQYF. CDR3 sequence (DNA): TGCGCCAGCAGCACATGGACAGGGAGTTACGAGCAGTACTTC.

A word on this clone: Other nucleotide sequences in the sample specify the same CDR3. The gene calls are TRBV5-1 and TRBJ2-6, with D unresolved. Looked up from germline, CDR1 is SGHRS and CDR2 is YFSETQ. V shed 0 bases and J shed 2 bases, with 6 bases lying between them. The CDR3 spans 15 residues. In nucleotides, the CDR3 is TGCGCCAGCAGCTTGGGAACGGCTGGGGCCAACGTCCTGACTTTC. Translation: CASSLGTAGANVLTF.

As regards this clone: The DNA is left out, because the CDR3 cannot be placed on it with certainty; the CDR3 is given as TCRdb lists it. The genes are TRBV19 and TRBJ1-5; whether TRBD1, the table's D call, matches the DNA was not checked. A total of 14 residues make up the CDR3, ends included. In germline, CDR1 is LNHDA, CDR2 SQIVND (reference sequence). This CDR3 is CASSILASNQPQHF.

The chain couples TRBV28 to TRBJ2-2, with D perhaps TRBD1 (6 bases). The CDR3 sequence is 14 residues long. The V end lost 3 bases, the J end lost 6 bases, and 11 bases lay between the germline ends. From germline, CDR1 is MDHEN and CDR2 SYDVKM. The CDR3 nucleotides read TGTGCCAGCAGTTTGGTCAGGGGATCCGGGGAGCTGTTTTTT. Translated, it gives CASSLVRGSGELFF.

The V call is TRBV11-2, the J call TRBJ2-1, with TRBD2 matching 8 bases. The length of the CDR3 is 16 residues. Germline CDR1 and CDR2: SGHAT and FQNNGV. The V and J ends lost 1 base and 6 bases, in that order; junction bases with no gene match: 8. CDR3 sequence reads: CASSLGLSGGLNEQFF. The CDR3 DNA sequence: TGTGCCAGCAGCTTAGGGTTATCGGGAGGGCTCAATGAGCAGTTCTTC.

This chain connects TRBV21-1 to TRBJ1-1; whether TRBD1, the table's D call, matches the DNA was not checked. TRBV21-1 is assigned pseudogene status. The CDR3 is 15 amino acids. The CDR3 spells CASSKLGTGNTEAFF. CDR3 bases: TGTGCCAGCAGCAAATTAGGGACAGGGAACACTGAAGCTTTCTTT.

The genes are TRBV7-8 and TRBJ1-1; D might be TRBD1 (6 bases). There are 16 residues in the CDR3. The germline V and J ends were trimmed by 5 bases and 1 base, with 17 bases remaining between them. Germline V gene lookup returns CDR1 SGHVS and CDR2 FQNEAQ. In DNA form, the CDR3 reads TGTGCCAGCAGCCTACAGCGACAGGCTAAGAACACTGAAGCTTTCTTT. This sequence encodes CASSLQRQAKNTEAFF.

The chain combines TRBV4-1 with TRBJ2-7; possibly TRBD2 for D (6 bases). The V end was cut by 1 base, the J end by 4 bases, with 17 bases between. CDR1 and CDR2 (germline): MGHRA, YSYEKL. The CDR3 has 16 residues. DNA of the CDR3: TGCGCCAGCAGCCAAGTGATGGAGGGGCCACTATACGAGCAGTACTTC. Encoded protein: CASSQVMEGPLYEQYF.

About this clone itself: Mismatch with germline at one junction end may stem from a read error. The chain links TRBV6-6 to TRBJ2-1, with D maybe TRBD2 (6 bases). Per germline, CDR1 MNHNY and CDR2 SVGAGI (reference sequence). This CDR3 has 12 amino acids. Here the CDR3 DNA reads TGTGCCAGCAGTTCTCTCCCCGGGAGAACGGTCTTC. Translated, it gives CASSSLPGRTVF.

This clone has a single count. This sequence joins TRBV5-1 and TRBJ2-3; D possibly corresponds to TRBD2 (5 bases). V lost 0 bases to trimming and J lost 5 bases, with 10 bases between them. CDR1 is SGHRS and CDR2 is YFSETQ in the germline V gene. The CDR3 extends over 14 amino acids. The CDR3 loop is CASSLGRWVDTQYF. CDR3 sequence (DNA): TGCGCCAGCAGCTTGGGGAGGTGGGTAGATACGCAGTATTTT.

The rearrangement links TRBV7-9 to TRBJ2-5; 15 bases are shared with TRBD2. This CDR3 contains 17 residues. Germline CDR1 SEHNR, CDR2 FQNEAQ (reference sequence). V was clipped by 4 bases and J by 5 bases; unmatched bases: 8. The CDR3 spells CASSSGTSGRIAETQYF. Here the CDR3 DNA reads TGTGCCAGCAGCTCCGGGACTAGCGGGAGGATAGCCGAGACCCAGTACTTC.

Written as DNA, the CDR3 is TGTGCCAGCAGCCAAGGGACAGGGGAAGAGACCCAGTACTTC. It encodes CASSQGTGEETQYF. V is TRBV16 and J is TRBJ2-5; 10 nucleotides agree with TRBD1. With 2 bases clipped from V and 3 bases from J, the junction kept 0 bases outside the gene matches. The germline gives CDR1 KGHSY, CDR2 FQNENV. This CDR3 region has 14 residues. Full variable domain (rest looked up from reference TRBV16 and TRBJ2-5): GEEVAQTPKHLVRGEGQKAKLYCAPIKGHSYVFWYQQVLKNEFKFLISFQNENVFDETGMPKERFSAKCLPNSPCSLEIQATKLEDSAVYFCASSQGTGEETQYFGPGTRLLVL.

The V gene is TRBV7-9, the J gene TRBJ1-1, with a weak D call TRBD1 (5 bases). V was clipped by 8 bases and J by 2 bases, with 12 bases between them. Germline V gene sequence: CDR1 SEHNR, CDR2 FQNEAQ (reference sequence). The CDR3 is 13 residues long. This CDR3 is CASRKGINTEAFF. As DNA, the CDR3 is TGTGCCAGCCGAAAGGGGATCAACACTGAAGCTTTCTTT. Drawing the rest from reference TRBV7-9 and TRBJ1-1, the complete variable domain is DTGVSQNPRHKITKRGQNVTFRCDPISEHNRLYWYRQTLGQGPEFLTYFQNEAQLEKSRLLSDRFSAERPKGSFSTLEIQRTEQGDSAMYLCASRKGINTEAFFGQGTRLTVV.

This sequence joins TRBV11-3 and TRBJ2-2; maybe TRBD2 (6 bases). Trimming removed 5 bases at V and 7 bases at J, with 17 bases between. Germline V gives CDR1 SGHNT, CDR2 YENEEA. The CDR3 is 15 residues long. CDR3 bases: TGTGCCAGCAGCCCAGAGGAGGGCCTGTTCGGGGAGCTGTTTTTT. Protein sequence: CASSPEEGLFGELFF.

This clone was observed a single time. This chain joins TRBV28 and TRBJ1-4; 8 bases fit TRBD1. Germline CDR1 is MDHEN and CDR2 is SYDVKM. There are 16 residues in the CDR3. With V trimmed by 7 bases and J by 7 bases, 14 bases remained unmatched. CDR3 sequence (DNA): TGTGCCAGCATCTCCCCCCACAGGGGGAGGGGTGAAAAACTGTTTTTT. It codes for CASISPHRGRGEKLFF. The full variable domain, rest sourced from reference TRBV28 and TRBJ1-4, is DVKVTQSSRYLVKRTGEKVFLECVQDMDHENMFWYRQDPGLGLRLIYFSYDVKMKEKGDIPEGYSVSREKKERFSLILESASTNQTSMYLCASISPHRGRGEKLFFGSGTQLSVL.

V gene TRBV3-1 (or the pseudogene TRBV3-2) combines with J gene TRBJ2-6, with TRBD2 matching 10 bases. Germline CDR1 reads LGHDT; CDR2 reads YNNKEL (reference sequence). V was clipped by 4 bases and J by 0 bases; unmatched bases: 6. The length of the CDR3 is 18 residues. CDR3 sequence (DNA): TGTGCCAGCAGCCCCAGGACTAGCGGTATCTCTGGGGCCAACGTCCTGACTTTC. It specifies CASSPRTSGISGANVLTF.

This sequence joins TRBV5-1 and TRBJ1-5; D is uncertain. The V gene's germline CDR1 is SGHRS and CDR2 YFSETQ. V was pared by 1 base and J by 7 bases, with 24 bases between. The CDR3 is 18 amino acids. CDR3 DNA: TGCGCCAGCAGCTTGAGATTCAGTCCCCTGGTAAGCGGACAGCCCCAGCATTTT. It specifies CASSLRFSPLVSGQPQHF.

The chain is built from TRBV5-1 and TRBJ2-7; TRBD1 matches at 7 bases. There are 17 residues in the CDR3. From germline, CDR1 is SGHRS and CDR2 YFSETQ. The V segment lost 5 bases and the J segment 2 bases; nucleotides outside the gene matches: 16. CDR3 DNA sequence: TGCGCCAGCAGGCCCATCCACAGGGGAGTTGCCGCCTACGAGCAGTACTTC. It codes for CASRPIHRGVAAYEQYF.

The gene calls are TRBV5-6 and TRBJ2-2; the match to TRBD1 covers 10 bases. The germline V gene has CDR1 SGHDT and CDR2 YYEEEE. There are 14 residues in the CDR3. Trimming took 3 bases from V and 4 from J; bases not matched to a gene: 0. The CDR3, as DNA: TGTGCCAGCAGCTGGGACAGGGGCACCGGGGAGCTGTTTTTT. It translates to CASSWDRGTGELFF.

This chain joins TRBV28 and TRBJ2-1; TRBD2 agrees at 12 bases. This CDR3 is 16 amino acids long. V trimming: 5 bases; J trimming: 3 bases; junction bases outside the gene matches: 5. Germline V lookup: CDR1 MDHEN, CDR2 SYDVKM. CDR3 in amino acids: CASSPSGRAFYNEQFF. CDR3 bases: TGTGCCAGCAGTCCTAGCGGGAGGGCCTTCTACAATGAGCAGTTCTTC.

The chain recombines TRBV28 with TRBJ2-1; TRBD2 agrees at 11 bases. The CDR3 is made up of 16 amino acids. Unmatched junction bases numbered 4, after V lost 4 bases and J lost 2 bases. Germline CDR1 MDHEN, CDR2 SYDVKM. The CDR3 here is CASSSGLAGPYNEQFF. The CDR3 nucleotides read TGTGCCAGCAGTTCCGGACTAGCGGGTCCCTACAATGAGCAGTTCTTC.

V and J are TRBV11-2 and TRBJ2-1; D remains ambiguous. The CDR3 spans 17 residues. The V gene lost 0 bases and the J gene lost 5 bases, with 17 bases spanning the gap. Germline loops: CDR1 SGHAT, CDR2 FQNNGV. The CDR3 DNA follows: TGTGCCAGCAGCTTAGAGTCTCTTGGGTCGAGGAACAATGAGCAGTTCTTC. Protein product: CASSLESLGSRNNEQFF.